The clone carrying this T cell receptor beta chain was recorded a few times. The entry originates in a study of regulatory T cells in long-lasting Graves disease. Trimming at V came to 7 bases and at J to 7 bases, leaving 6 bases not matched to a gene. The CDR3 consists of 11 residues. CDR1 is SQVTM and CDR2 is ANQGSEA in the germline V gene. Library construction for TCR beta used iRepertoire HTBI primers and Arm-PCR of CDR3 regions. One entry per CDR3 protein, called by TCRdb with MiXCR from the multiplex PCR reads. The profile shows roughly 500,000 distinct CDR3 sequences, less than 15% of them singletons. The sample's time point: newly diagnosed GD, antithyroid drugs for less than 3 months. Making the TCR library involved RNA that had been extracted from PBMCs. The data were also submitted as part of a second study, on T cells in Graves' hyperthyroidism and ophthalmopathy.

This chain joins TRBV29-1 and TRBJ1-2; 7 bases line up with TRBD1. The TCR originated in a woman aged 45-60 years with Graves disease. Sequenced material: peripheral blood mononuclear cells (PBMCs), taken at new diagnosis, from a patient treated with antithyroid drugs. CDR3 nucleotides: TGCAGCGCAAGGGGGCGCGGTGGCTACACCTTC. Its protein is CSARGRGGYTF.